The 15 T cell receptor beta chains reported below all come from one sample, sequenced in a study of cytotoxic CD8 clonotypes in ibrutinib-treated CLL. The data were produced by immunoSEQ multiplex PCR, yet TCRdb's version contains in-frame clones alone and is incomplete. Here the sample spans 250,000 to 350,000 clones, approximately 76% being singletons. The specimen comprised PBMCs, sampled at disease progression, from a patient treated with ibrutinib. Source of these receptors: a human donor with chronic lymphocytic leukemia.

The count of this clone is one. V is TRBV7-9 and J is TRBJ2-1, with 8 nucleotides matching TRBD2. V shed 2 bases and J 0 bases; nucleotides not matched to a gene: 9. Germline V gene sequence: CDR1 SEHNR, CDR2 FQNEAQ (reference sequence). The CDR3 runs 18 residues. CDR3 DNA: TGTGCCAGCAGCTTACCACCAGGACTAGCCCACTCCTACAATGAGCAGTTCTTC. Protein product: CASSLPPGLAHSYNEQFF.

In DNA, the CDR3 is TGTGCCAGCAGCTTAGCGAGGGAAAGGGGGCACGAGCAGTACTTC. Translated: CASSLARERGHEQYF. V gene TRBV7-9 combines with J gene TRBJ2-7, with 7 bases identical to TRBD1. V lost 0 bases, J lost 5 bases, and 7 bases stayed unmatched. Germline V gene data show CDR1 as SEHNR and CDR2 as FQNEAQ (reference sequence). The CDR3 runs to 15 residues.

The V and J genes are TRBV15 and TRBJ2-7; the D is unclear. Germline CDR1 LNHNV, CDR2 YYDKDF (reference sequence). Trimming removed 0 bases from V and 3 bases from J, with 12 bases in between. The CDR3 has 15 amino acids. The CDR3 region is CATSRDLTWGYEQYF. The DNA of the CDR3 is TGTGCCACCAGCAGAGACCTCACCTGGGGCTACGAGCAGTACTTC.

In this sample, this clone turned up a few times. The chain carries TRBV7-3 and TRBJ2-4; D is ambiguous. In germline, CDR1 is SGHTA, CDR2 FQGTGA. V was trimmed by 4 bases and J by 5 bases, leaving 12 bases between them. The CDR3 has 14 residues. CDR3 region: CASSSDGEENIQYF. The DNA for the CDR3 is TGTGCCAGCAGCTCGGACGGAGAGGAAAACATTCAGTACTTC.

The chain couples TRBV20-1 to TRBJ2-5; D possibly corresponds to TRBD1 (5 bases). V was pared by 5 bases and J by 3 bases, with 7 bases between. Germline CDR1 DFQATT, CDR2 SNEGSKA (reference sequence). The CDR3 totals 11 residues. The CDR3 is CSAVGEETQYF. The CDR3 coding sequence is TGCAGTGCTGTAGGGGAAGAGACCCAGTACTTC.

This rearrangement joins TRBV5-1 to TRBJ2-7, with D possibly matching TRBD2 (5 bases). Trimming took off 2 bases at V and 2 bases at J, with 11 bases between the two ends. Germline CDR1 SGHRS, CDR2 YFSETQ. The CDR3 consists of 14 residues. The CDR3 bases are TGCGCCAGCAGCTTTGCTTCCGGGACCTACGAGCAGTACTTC. It is translated as CASSFASGTYEQYF.

The V gene is TRBV9, the J gene TRBJ1-2; possibly TRBD1 for D (6 bases). V lost 7 bases and J lost 2, with 9 bases in between. The CDR3 is 12 residues long. Germline V gives CDR1 SGDLS, CDR2 YYNGEE. CDR3 coding DNA: TGTGCCAGCCGGAGGGGGAACTATGGCTACACCTTC. Translated, it gives CASRRGNYGYTF.

V gene TRBV20-1 combines with J gene TRBJ1-2, with 8 bases aligning to TRBD1. CDR3 length: 11 amino acids. Germline V gene lookup returns CDR1 DFQATT and CDR2 SNEGSKA (reference sequence). V dropped 7 bases and J dropped 5; count of bases not matched to a gene: 3. CDR3 region: CSGQGKYGYTF. CDR3 nucleotides: TGCAGTGGACAGGGGAAGTATGGCTACACCTTC.

The rearrangement joins TRBV19 to TRBJ1-3, with unresolved D. V lost 8 bases and J lost 3, with 11 bases in between. Germline V gives CDR1 LNHDA, CDR2 SQIVND (reference sequence). The CDR3 has 13 residues. CDR3: CASQIGNGNTIYF. DNA of the CDR3: TGTGCCAGTCAAATAGGGAATGGAAACACCATATATTTT.

The chain employs TRBV7-9 and TRBJ2-5; D is perhaps TRBD2 (6 bases). Germline V gives CDR1 SEHNR, CDR2 FQNEAQ (reference sequence). CDR3 length: 14 residues. V gave up 3 bases and J gave up 2 bases, with 10 bases separating them. CDR3 in amino acids: CASSFGGWQETQYF. The CDR3 nucleotides read TGTGCCAGCAGCTTTGGGGGGTGGCAAGAGACCCAGTACTTC.

The rearrangement uses TRBV5-4 and TRBJ1-2, with D perhaps matching TRBD1 (5 bases). The ends were cut back, 4 bases at V and 7 bases at J, with 20 bases in the middle. Germline V gives CDR1 SGHNT, CDR2 YYREEE (reference sequence). The CDR3 runs 15 residues. The CDR3 spells CASSPPGDPSPGYTF. CDR3 coding DNA: TGTGCCAGCAGCCCCCCCGGGGACCCGTCTCCTGGCTACACCTTC.

The J gene is TRBJ2-7, the V gene TRBV27; 7 bases align to TRBD2. Unmatched junction bases numbered 10, after V lost 6 bases and J lost 5 bases. CDR1 and CDR2 (germline): MNHEY, SMNVEV (reference sequence). The CDR3 extends over 14 amino acids. The CDR3 nucleotides are TGTGCCAGCAGCCATCGCGGGAGCGGCAACGAGCAGTACTTC. Protein: CASSHRGSGNEQYF.

The CDR3 protein is CASSSQGPLNTEAFF. In nucleotides, the CDR3 is TGTGCCAGCAGCTCCCAGGGTCCGCTGAACACTGAAGCTTTCTTT. The rearrangement uses TRBV7-4 and TRBJ1-1; D is perhaps TRBD1 (5 bases). The CDR3 runs to 15 residues. Trimming removed 4 bases at V and 0 bases at J, with 12 bases between. CDR1 is SGHVT and CDR2 is SQSDAQ in the germline V gene.

V gene TRBV7-8 combines with J gene TRBJ1-2; TRBD1 is a possible D gene (6 bases). With 8 bases removed from V and 3 bases from J, the gap between germline ends came to 13 bases. CDR1 is SGHVS and CDR2 is FQNEAQ in the germline V gene. This CDR3 region has 13 residues. CDR3 region: CASSRQVDYGYTF. Here the CDR3 DNA reads TGTGCCAGCTCTAGACAGGTCGACTATGGCTACACCTTC.

V usage is TRBV6-1 and J usage is TRBJ2-1; TRBD1 matches 10 bases. Germline-derived CDR1 and CDR2 are MNHNS and SASEGT. This CDR3 spans 15 amino acids. Trimming removed 7 bases from V and 2 bases from J; junction bases left unmatched: 5. The CDR3 region has the DNA TGTGCCAGCACCCAGACAGGGGGCCCCTACAATGAGCAGTTCTTC. This translates into CASTQTGGPYNEQFF.